One T cell receptor (beta chain) is described in this entry. Its antigen is unknown. This sample is drawn from a study of shared clonotypes between healthy human individuals. The study, taken as a whole, reports: Expectations were that clonotype sharing among donors would be affected by sequencing depth. Generally, estimated richness proved larger in naive subsets than it did in memory subsets.

Sequencing used immunoSEQ multiplex PCR; TCRdb keeps in-frame clones, though not all of them. The data contain 1,400,000 or so clones, around 98.5% of them singletons. The germline V gene has CDR1 MNHEY and CDR2 SMNVEV (reference sequence). This CDR3 has 13 residues. V lost 5 bases and J 9 bases, leaving 14 bases between the germline ends. This chain connects TRBV27 to TRBJ2-1; D is perhaps TRBD2 (6 bases). This clonotype was obtained from a man aged 25-45 years in good health. The specimen was naive CD4+ T cells sorted from blood. Indicated subset: CD45RA+ positively selected. The CDR3 DNA reads as TGTGCCAGCAGTCCCCTCGGGGGTTCTGAGCAGTTCTTC. Protein sequence: CASSPLGGSEQFF.